This TCR beta chain was sequenced during a study of Tregs in tolerant kidney transplant recipients. Germline V gene sequence: CDR1 SGHRS, CDR2 YFSETQ. The CDR3 is 15 amino acids. Libraries were prepared by immunoSEQ multiplex PCR; TCRdb keeps only in-frame clonotypes and omits some of them. The sample has 110,000 or so clones, about 90% seen once. About this clone itself: Its ends do not fully match the called genes, so a read error is possible.

Sequenced: CD4+ T cells from blood. The sequence was collected from a human donor in good health. The chain couples TRBV5-1 to TRBJ2-3; D is ambiguous. In nucleotides, the CDR3 is TGCGCCAGCAGCTTGCCGGTGACCAACACAGATATGCAGTATTTT. Its translation is CASSLPVTNTDMQYF.